A single sample gave rise to the 12 T cell receptor beta chains below, sequenced in a study of metastatic and nonmetastatic thyroid tumors. Patients underwent thyroid surgery, and none had received any treatment before it. TCRdb re-called clones from the PCR reads using MiXCR. The sample lists 75,000 to 100,000 clones, approximately 11% occurring once. Material: blood. The receptors were sampled from a female donor with papillary thyroid cancer or a benign thyroid nodule (not recorded which). Some clones in this sample may be carry-over from other donors' samples.

This chain uses TRBV5-6 with TRBJ1-2, with D possibly TRBD1 on 5 matching bases. V lost 7 bases, J lost 8 bases, and 21 bases lay in between. The CDR3 runs 14 residues. Germline V gives CDR1 SGHDT, CDR2 YYEEEE. CDR3 coding DNA: TGTGCCAGCGGATTAGTGACCAAAAAGGGGGGCTACACCTTC. As protein: CASGLVTKKGGYTF. Combining the CDR3 with reference TRBV5-6 and TRBJ1-2 gives the whole variable domain DAGVTQSPTHLIKTRGQQVTLRCSPKSGHDTVSWYQQALGQGPQFIFQYYEEEERQRGNFPDRFSGHQFPNYSSELNVNALLLGDSALYLCASGLVTKKGGYTFGSGTRLTVV.

This clone was counted ten times or more. The same CDR3 arises from other DNA sequences in this sample as well. This rearrangement joins TRBV18 to TRBJ2-3, with D unresolved. V was pared by 0 bases and J by 1 base, with 5 bases between. Germline V gene sequence: CDR1 KGHSH, CDR2 LQKENI. This CDR3 spans 14 amino acids. CDR3 sequence (DNA): TGTGCCAGCTCACCACCGGTGGGCACAGATACGCAGTATTTT. The encoded protein is CASSPPVGTDTQYF.

This clone was seen ten or more times. This chain links TRBV3-1 with TRBJ1-1; D gene ambiguous. V was cut by 6 bases and J by 7 bases, with 9 bases left in between. The CDR3 contains 11 residues. Germline CDR1 is LGHDT and CDR2 is YNNKEL (reference sequence). The CDR3 here is CASSRRGEAFF. The CDR3 bases are TGTGCCAGCAGTCGGCGGGGTGAAGCTTTCTTT.

Ten or more counts support this clone. The V gene is TRBV15, the J gene TRBJ2-1, with 7 bases lining up with TRBD2. The CDR3 spans 14 residues. Germline V lookup: CDR1 LNHNV, CDR2 YYDKDF (reference sequence). V shed 0 bases, J shed 5 bases, and the junction held 1 base outside the gene matches. The CDR3 bases are TGTGCCACCAGCAGAGAAGGACTAGACAATGAGCAGTTCTTC. It is translated as CATSREGLDNEQFF.

V is TRBV20-1 and J is TRBJ2-7; TRBD2 might be the D (5 bases). The CDR3 extends over 17 amino acids. With 0 bases removed from V and 5 bases from J, the gap between germline ends came to 23 bases. Germline V gene sequence: CDR1 DFQATT, CDR2 SNEGSKA (reference sequence). CDR3 nucleotides: TGCAGTGCTAGAGATCGTATTAGCGTGAGGGCCGGGCACGAGCAGTACTTC. Its protein product is CSARDRISVRAGHEQYF.

Many counts were recorded for this clone. The chain joins TRBV29-1 to TRBJ2-1, with D possibly called TRBD1 or TRBD2 (5 bases each). V was shortened by 5 bases and J by 5 bases, with 22 bases between the two germline ends. The CDR3 has 16 residues. Germline CDR1 SQVTM, CDR2 ANQGSEA. The CDR3 is CSVSLGVPRHDNEQFF. The CDR3 DNA is TGCAGCGTTTCCTTGGGGGTACCCAGGCACGACAATGAGCAGTTCTTC.

There are many counts of this clone. The chain recombines TRBV28 with TRBJ2-6; 9 bases match TRBD1. J gave up 0 bases and V 2 bases, and 5 bases lay outside the gene matches. CDR3 length equals 18 residues. Germline V gives CDR1 MDHEN, CDR2 SYDVKM. The CDR3 nucleotides are TGTGCCAGCAGTTTAGGGACAGGGACCGTCTCTGGGGCCAACGTCCTGACTTTC. Amino acid sequence: CASSLGTGTVSGANVLTF.

This clone was picked up many times. The J gene is TRBJ2-5, the V gene TRBV24-1; 7 positions agree with TRBD2. Germline CDR1 reads KGHDR; CDR2 reads SFDVKD. The CDR3 totals 16 residues. Trimming at V came to 2 bases and at J to 5 bases, leaving 10 bases not matched to a gene. CDR3 residues: CATSDSQHGGRETQYF. In DNA form, the CDR3 reads TGTGCCACCAGTGATTCACAACACGGGGGGAGGGAGACCCAGTACTTC.

The gene calls are TRBV7-6 and TRBJ2-7; D is ambiguous. The length of the CDR3 is 15 residues. Germline CDR1 and CDR2: SGHVS and FNYEAQ. Trimming stripped 2 bases from V and 6 bases from J, with 17 bases between. CDR3 sequence (DNA): TGTGCCAGCAGCTTACTTACAGACATGCGAGGCGAGCAGTACTTC. This gives the protein CASSLLTDMRGEQYF. The full variable domain, with the rest looked up from reference TRBV7-6 and TRBJ2-7, is GAGVSQSPRYKVTKRGQDVALRCDPISGHVSLYWYRQALGQGPEFLTYFNYEAQQDKSGLPNDRFSAERPEGSISTLTIQRTEQRDSAMYRCASSLLTDMRGEQYFGPGTRLTVT.

The table lists this clone with many counts. The chain has TRBV6-1 and TRBJ1-1; D is uncertain. There are 10 residues in the CDR3. V dropped 6 bases and J dropped 3 bases, with 2 bases sitting between them. Germline V gene sequence: CDR1 MNHNS, CDR2 SASEGT. In DNA form, the CDR3 reads TGTGCCAGCAGGTACACTGAAGCTTTCTTT. This translates into CASRYTEAFF.

This clone was counted a few times. The chain combines TRBV18 with TRBJ2-7; D is ambiguous. The CDR3 length is 14 residues. Germline V CDR1 and CDR2: KGHSH, LQKENI. CDR3 bases: TGTTTCAGCTCACCACAAGGCCGGGCCTACGAGCAGTACTTC. It translates to CFSSPQGRAYEQYF.

The chain recombines TRBV5-6 with TRBJ1-2; D is perhaps TRBD1 (6 bases). Germline CDR1 SGHDT, CDR2 YYEEEE. The CDR3 loop spans 12 amino acids. V lost 0 bases, J lost 7 bases, and 7 bases lay in between. CDR3 nucleotides: TGTGCCAGCAGCTTGGGGGGGCCTGGCTACACCTTC. Protein product: CASSLGGPGYTF.